The entry below gives a single TCR beta chain sequence along with its context. Its specificity is not known. This specimen comes from a study of type 1 regulatory T cells. At the level of the study: T-allo10 is an in vitro-generated, Tr1-enriched CD4 T cell product specific for alloantigen. Study-level results: Compared with non-Tr1 cells, Tr1 cells showed a narrower TCR repertoire.

This CDR3 spans 14 amino acids. The germline V gene has CDR1 MNHNS and CDR2 SASEGT. Trimming left V 3 bases short and J 4 bases short, with 12 bases between. TCRdb reanalysed the reads using MiXCR and keeps one entry per CDR3 protein. The repertoire holds 68,000 or so distinct CDR3 sequences, with roughly 49% as singletons. This TCR was recovered from a human donor in good health. This chain joins TRBV6-1 and TRBJ1-1, with D possibly being TRBD1 (5 bases). Input material: cultured non-Tr1 T cells, either the whole culture or a sorted T cell fraction (not recorded which). In DNA, the CDR3 is TGTGCCAGCAGTGAGCAGGGAGGACCCACTGAAGCTTTCTTT. It encodes CASSEQGGPTEAFF.